This T cell receptor beta chain derives from a study of cytomegalovirus exposure and HLA in healthy donors. PCR employed 60 Vbeta and 13 Jbeta primers. Using immunoSEQ multiplex PCR, the repertoire was profiled, and TCRdb retains in-frame clones only, with some absent. The sample shows roughly 100,000 clones, approximately 76% of them seen only once. The study's findings and limits: Because they were indistinguishable, some V segments, including TRBV6-2 and TRBV6-3, were excluded. By a later analysis, the bulk of CMV-associated TCR beta chains appeared HLA-restricted. Most TCR sequences proved rare, with some public TCRs found in many donors.

Points on this clone: Its target is not known.

The V and J ends lost 4 bases and 0 bases respectively, with 10 bases between them. The CDR3 contains 14 residues. Germline CDR1 SGDLS, CDR2 YYNGEE. This sequence was found in a woman under 30 in good health and CMV-seropositive. The sequencing input was PBMCs. This chain joins TRBV9 and TRBJ2-5, with D possibly matching TRBD1 (6 bases). As DNA, the CDR3 is TGTGCCAGCAGCCCCCGGGACAACCAAGAGACCCAGTACTTC. Translated: CASSPRDNQETQYF.